Following are 19 T cell receptor beta chains from one sample sequenced in a study of cytomegalovirus exposure and HLA in healthy donors. The study ran its PCR with 60 Vbeta and 13 Jbeta primers. Sequenced by immunoSEQ multiplex PCR; TCRdb stores in-frame clones only, minus some. Of about 170,000 clones listed, around 80% are singletons. Material: PBMCs. The receptors come from a woman aged 50 to 60 in good health and CMV-seropositive.

The chain couples TRBV6-5 to TRBJ1-2, with D possibly being TRBD1 (6 bases). Trimming cost V 0 bases and J 8 bases, with 10 bases left between them. The CDR3 spans 13 residues. Germline CDR1 MNHEY, CDR2 SVGAGI. As DNA, the CDR3 is TGTGCCAGCAGTTACTCGGACAGACGGGGCTACACCTTC. Protein sequence: CASSYSDRRGYTF.

This chain links TRBV5-6 with TRBJ1-5, with D perhaps TRBD1 (6 bases). From germline, CDR1 is SGHDT and CDR2 YYEEEE. The V end lost 0 bases, the J end lost 7 bases, and 14 bases lay between the germline ends. The CDR3 consists of 15 residues. The CDR3 coding sequence is TGTGCCAGCAGCTTGGACAGGGCAGCGGGGCAGCCCCAGCATTTT. Amino acid sequence: CASSLDRAAGQPQHF.

The chain has TRBV2 and TRBJ2-3; perhaps TRBD2 as D (6 bases). CDR1 is SNHLY, CDR2 FYNNEI, per germline. This CDR3 region has 12 residues. Trimming removed 6 bases from V and 14 bases from J, with 18 bases in between. The chain's CDR3 is CASSQEGRVGYF. The CDR3 DNA is TGTGCCAGCAGCCAGGAGGGACGGGTTGGGTATTTT. Based on the CDR3 plus reference TRBV2 and TRBJ2-3, the full variable domain is EPEVTQTPSHQVTQMGQEVILRCVPISNHLYFYWYRQILGQKVEFLVSFYNNEISEKSEIFDDQFSVERPDGSNFTLKIRSTKLEDSAMYFCASSQEGRVGYFGPGTRLTVL.

V gene TRBV19 combines with J gene TRBJ1-1; 10 bases align to TRBD1. Germline CDR1 reads LNHDA; CDR2 reads SQIVND (reference sequence). Germline trimming cut 3 bases from V and 8 bases from J; bases unmatched to any gene: 6. This CDR3 region has 14 residues. Here the CDR3 reads CASSMDRGEPEAFF. For the CDR3, the DNA is TGTGCCAGTAGTATGGACAGGGGGGAACCCGAAGCTTTCTTT.

The chain has TRBV30 and TRBJ2-5; 7 bases align to TRBD2. CDR1 and CDR2 (germline): GTSNPN, SVGIG (reference sequence). V dropped 4 bases and J dropped 5; count of bases not matched to a gene: 7. The CDR3 has 13 amino acids. In nucleotides, the CDR3 is TGTGCCTGGACAGGGAGGGTTGGGGAGACCCAGTACTTC. As protein: CAWTGRVGETQYF.

The chain combines TRBV7-6 with TRBJ2-1; 9 positions match TRBD2. The V gene's germline CDR1 is SGHVS and CDR2 FNYEAQ. The CDR3 has 15 amino acids. V dropped 4 bases and J dropped 8; count of bases not matched to a gene: 9. CDR3 sequence reads: CASSSGLAGWYEQFF. The CDR3 DNA sequence: TGTGCCAGCAGCTCGGGGCTAGCGGGGTGGTATGAGCAGTTCTTC. Using reference TRBV7-6 and TRBJ2-1 for the parts outside the CDR3, the full variable domain is GAGVSQSPRYKVTKRGQDVALRCDPISGHVSLYWYRQALGQGPEFLTYFNYEAQQDKSGLPNDRFSAERPEGSISTLTIQRTEQRDSAMYRCASSSGLAGWYEQFFGPGTRLTVL.

This chain links TRBV7-5 with TRBJ2-3; the D call TRBD2 from the table was never checked on the DNA. TRBV7-5 is a pseudogene. The CDR3 has 15 amino acids. CDR3 in amino acids: CATDPLGGAGDTQYF. In DNA form, the CDR3 reads TGTGCCACCGACCCCTTAGGGGGGGCTGGAGATACGCAGTATTTT.

The chain links TRBV10-2 to TRBJ2-3; TRBD2 matches 7 bases. Looked up from germline, CDR1 is WSHSY and CDR2 is SAAADI. This CDR3 is 17 amino acids long. J gave up 1 base and V 2 bases, and 9 bases lay outside the gene matches. Here the CDR3 DNA reads TGCGCCAGCAGTGAGGACCGCGGGGGTGGGGGCACAGATACGCAGTATTTT. Its protein is CASSEDRGGGGTDTQYF.

This clone was picked up a small number of times. CDR3 loop: CASSLDREGEQYF. The CDR3 DNA is TGTGCCAGCAGCCTGGACAGGGAAGGTGAGCAGTACTTC. The rearrangement joins TRBV7-9 to TRBJ2-7; 8 nucleotides align to TRBD1. The CDR3 sequence is 13 residues long. Germline V gene data show CDR1 as SEHNR and CDR2 as FQNEAQ (reference sequence). J lost 7 bases, V lost 5 bases, and 7 bases had no gene match. The whole variable domain, remainder taken from reference TRBV7-9 and TRBJ2-7, is DTGVSQNPRHKITKRGQNVTFRCDPISEHNRLYWYRQTLGQGPEFLTYFQNEAQLEKSRLLSDRFSAERPKGSFSTLEIQRTEQGDSAMYLCASSLDREGEQYFGPGTRLTVT.

V gene TRBV5-6 combines with J gene TRBJ2-7; 7 bases are shared with TRBD1. V was pared by 2 bases and J by 6 bases, with 11 bases of the junction left unmatched. Germline V lookup: CDR1 SGHDT, CDR2 YYEEEE. The CDR3 spans 15 residues. The CDR3 sequence is CASSFVVTGRSEQYF. DNA of the CDR3: TGTGCCAGCAGCTTTGTGGTGACAGGGCGATCCGAGCAGTACTTC.

The rearrangement joins TRBV20-1 to TRBJ1-2, with D perhaps matching TRBD1 (5 bases). V lost 7 bases and J 5 bases, leaving 11 bases between the germline ends. Germline V gives CDR1 DFQATT, CDR2 SNEGSKA (reference sequence). The CDR3 loop spans 11 amino acids. CDR3 amino acids: CSGGVLYGYTF. CDR3 nucleotide sequence: TGCAGTGGGGGGGTTCTTTATGGCTACACCTTC.

The V gene is TRBV19, the J gene TRBJ1-1, with 9 bases fitting TRBD1. V lost 4 bases and J lost 3; bases outside the gene matches: 6. The CDR3 loop spans 15 amino acids. CDR1 is LNHDA and CDR2 is SQIVND in the germline V gene (reference sequence). CDR3 coding DNA: TGTGCCAGTAGTACCAGGACAGGGGCGGACACTGAAGCTTTCTTT. Translating gives CASSTRTGADTEAFF.

CDR3 loop: CASSLVVGGKLFF. CDR3 DNA: TGTGCCAGCAGCTTAGTGGTGGGGGGAAAACTGTTTTTT. The chain has TRBV11-2 and TRBJ1-4; D might be TRBD1 (5 bases). The germline CDR1 and CDR2 sequences are SGHAT and FQNNGV. The V end was cut by 1 base, the J end by 10 bases, with 10 bases between. The CDR3 consists of 13 residues.

Regarding this clone: Sequence at one end of the junction differs from germline and may be a read error. The chain's CDR3 is CASSLDRGPSEAFF. CDR3 coding DNA: TGTGCCAGCAGTTTGGACAGGGGGCCTTCTGAAGCTTTCTTT. The chain is built from TRBV5-4 and TRBJ1-1; 11 nucleotides align to TRBD1. The CDR3 sequence is 14 residues long. CDR1 and CDR2 (germline): SGHNT, YYREEE (reference sequence).

The V gene is TRBV10-2, the J gene TRBJ1-1; 9 positions agree with TRBD1. Germline V gives CDR1 WSHSY, CDR2 SAAADI. V dropped 8 bases and J dropped 1; count of bases not matched to a gene: 2. CDR3 length: 13 residues. CDR3 protein: CASSGQGNTEAFF. DNA of the CDR3: TGCGCCAGCTCGGGACAGGGGAACACTGAAGCTTTCTTT.

This chain links TRBV25-1 with TRBJ1-2; D is ambiguous. V lost 3 bases to trimming and J lost 2 bases, with 10 bases between them. Germline V gives CDR1 MGHDK, CDR2 SYGVNS. This CDR3 contains 14 residues. CDR3 loop: CASSDSHLNYGYTF. In DNA form, the CDR3 reads TGTGCCAGCAGTGATAGCCATCTAAACTATGGCTACACCTTC.

The chain couples TRBV2 to TRBJ2-5, with 13 bases lining up with TRBD2. This CDR3 region has 16 residues. Germline V CDR1 and CDR2: SNHLY, FYNNEI. V dropped 6 bases and J dropped 5; count of bases not matched to a gene: 9. The CDR3 DNA reads as TGTGCCAGCAGATCCGGGACTAGCGGGGTCAGGGAGACCCAGTACTTC. Encoded protein: CASRSGTSGVRETQYF.

This chain's CDR3 is CASSPPGQGMTNEKLFF. For the CDR3, the DNA is TGCGCCAGCAGCCCCCCGGGACAGGGGATGACTAATGAAAAACTGTTTTTT. The chain carries TRBV4-1 and TRBJ1-4; 10 bases match TRBD1. CDR1 is MGHRA, CDR2 YSYEKL, per germline. J was trimmed by 2 bases and V by 4 bases; bases with no gene match: 7. CDR3 size: 17 residues.

The chain uses TRBV5-1 and TRBJ2-7, with D maybe TRBD1 (6 bases). Germline loops: CDR1 SGHRS, CDR2 YFSETQ. This CDR3 region has 16 residues. V was trimmed by 0 bases and J by 6 bases, leaving 19 bases between them. CDR3 region: CASSLEGRGKSGEQYF. The CDR3 nucleotides are TGCGCCAGCAGCTTGGAAGGCAGGGGAAAATCTGGCGAGCAGTACTTC.